Reported below is one T cell receptor (beta chain). The antigen remains unidentified. Other DNA sequences of this sample code for an identical CDR3. The V end was cut by 6 bases, the J end by 0 bases, with 5 bases between. This CDR3 is built from 12 residues. Germline CDR1 reads LNHDA; CDR2 reads SQIVND (reference sequence). This sample was included in a study of T cell repertoires in ileal Crohn's disease. Looking at the study overall: Every patient was operated on for stricturing (approximately 60%) or penetrating (approximately 40%) complications.

Clones were sequenced by immunoSEQ multiplex PCR, and TCRdb holds only the in-frame ones, with some missing. The table has some 30,000 clones, 80% seen once. Study findings and constraints: High-frequency clones were more common in sorted CD8 than CD4 cells.

The sequenced material came from ileal tissue. The V gene is TRBV19, the J gene TRBJ1-2; D is perhaps TRBD1 (5 bases). The TCR was taken from an adult with Crohn's disease. The CDR3 here is CASRTANYGYTF. Here the CDR3 DNA reads TGTGCCAGTAGGACAGCTAACTATGGCTACACCTTC.